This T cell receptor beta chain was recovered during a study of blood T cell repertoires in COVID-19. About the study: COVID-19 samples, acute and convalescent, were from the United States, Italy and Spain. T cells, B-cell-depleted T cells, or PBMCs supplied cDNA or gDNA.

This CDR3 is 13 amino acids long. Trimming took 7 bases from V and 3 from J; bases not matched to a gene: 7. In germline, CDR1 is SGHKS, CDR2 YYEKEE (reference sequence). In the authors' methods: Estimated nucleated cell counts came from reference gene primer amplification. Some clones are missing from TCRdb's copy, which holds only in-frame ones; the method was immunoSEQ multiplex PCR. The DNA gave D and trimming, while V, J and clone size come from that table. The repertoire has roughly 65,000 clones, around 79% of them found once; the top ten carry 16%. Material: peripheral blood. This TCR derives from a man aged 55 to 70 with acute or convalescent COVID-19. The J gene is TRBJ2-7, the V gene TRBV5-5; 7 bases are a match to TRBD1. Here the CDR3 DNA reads TGTGCCAGCGCCCTGAGGGGGCTCTACGAGCAGTACTTC. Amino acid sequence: CASALRGLYEQYF.